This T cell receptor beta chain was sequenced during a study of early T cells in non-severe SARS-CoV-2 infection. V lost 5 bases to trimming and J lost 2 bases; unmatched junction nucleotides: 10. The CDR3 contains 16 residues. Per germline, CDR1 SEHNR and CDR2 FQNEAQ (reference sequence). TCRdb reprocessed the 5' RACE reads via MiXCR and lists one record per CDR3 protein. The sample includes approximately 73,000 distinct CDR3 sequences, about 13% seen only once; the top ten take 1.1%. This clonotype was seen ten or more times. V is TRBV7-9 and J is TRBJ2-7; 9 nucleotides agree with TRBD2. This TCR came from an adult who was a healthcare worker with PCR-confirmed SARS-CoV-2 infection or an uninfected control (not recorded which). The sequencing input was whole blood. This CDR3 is CASSPSAGGRAYEQYF. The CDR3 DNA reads TGTGCCAGCAGCCCCTCGGCGGGGGGGAGGGCCTACGAGCAGTACTTC.